These 32 T cell receptor beta chains were sequenced from one sample in a study of CD8 T cells in Susac syndrome. A quantity of about 0.5 to 1 ug RNA underwent reverse transcription using random hexamers. TCRdb re-analysed the immunoSEQ multiplex PCR reads in MiXCR, keeping a single row per CDR3 protein. The table records over 95,000 distinct CDR3 sequences, 85% to 95% of them present only once. The sequenced sample consisted of CD4+ T cells from PBMCs. The receptors stem from a human donor in good health.

The CDR3 DNA is TGTGCCACGGCTCAGGGAGCCGACACCTTC. Residues: CATAQGADTF. The chain employs TRBV24-1 and TRBJ1-2, with D possibly being TRBD1 (5 bases). CDR1 KGHDR and CDR2 SFDVKD come from the germline V gene. CDR3 length: 10 amino acids. The V end was cut by 10 bases, the J end by 12 bases, with 14 bases between.

The chain recombines TRBV6-5 with TRBJ2-7; D possibly corresponds to TRBD1 (5 bases). The V and J ends lost 6 bases and 4 bases respectively, with 19 bases between them. The CDR3 runs 15 residues. Germline V gene data show CDR1 as MNHEY and CDR2 as SVGAGI. CDR3 in DNA: TGTGCCAGCAGACTTGACAGTACCTCGGGTTACGAGCAGTACTTC. It codes for CASRLDSTSGYEQYF.

The rearrangement joins TRBV5-1 to TRBJ2-1; the match to TRBD2 covers 7 bases. This CDR3 region has 16 residues. Germline values: CDR1 SGHRS, CDR2 YFSETQ. With 2 bases clipped from V and 0 bases from J, the junction kept 5 bases outside the gene matches. For the CDR3, the DNA is TGCGCCAGCAGCTTTAGCGGGTTCAGCTCCTACAATGAGCAGTTCTTC. Protein product: CASSFSGFSSYNEQFF.

The rearrangement uses TRBV3-1 and TRBJ2-7; 8 positions match TRBD1. The CDR3 extends over 15 amino acids. Germline V gene sequence: CDR1 LGHDT, CDR2 YNNKEL (reference sequence). J was trimmed by 5 bases and V by 4 bases; bases with no gene match: 10. The CDR3 sequence is CASSPPTGVLHEQYF. DNA for the CDR3: TGTGCCAGCAGCCCCCCGACAGGGGTCCTACACGAGCAGTACTTC.

V and J are TRBV19 and TRBJ2-2, with a weak D call TRBD1 (5 bases). Germline V gene data show CDR1 as LNHDA and CDR2 as SQIVND (reference sequence). CDR3 length: 15 residues. V was cut by 3 bases and J by 0 bases, with 8 bases left in between. Here the CDR3 reads CASSILGPNTGELFF. The CDR3 region has the DNA TGTGCCAGTAGTATTTTGGGGCCGAACACCGGGGAGCTGTTTTTT.

The gene calls are TRBV6-5 and TRBJ1-1, with 9 bases that match TRBD1. Germline trimming cut 5 bases from V and 6 bases from J; bases unmatched to any gene: 10. Germline values: CDR1 MNHEY, CDR2 SVGAGI. The CDR3 contains 15 residues. The CDR3 DNA sequence: TGTGCCAGCAGTCTAAGACAGGGGGGAGGCTCTGAAGCTTTCTTT. It specifies CASSLRQGGGSEAFF.

The V gene is TRBV30, the J gene TRBJ2-5; D possibly corresponds to TRBD1 (5 bases). V lost 5 bases and J lost 5, with 9 bases in between. Germline loops: CDR1 GTSNPN, CDR2 SVGIG (reference sequence). The CDR3 runs to 11 residues. CDR3 in amino acids: CAWSQGETQYF. CDR3 DNA sequence: TGTGCCTGGTCCCAGGGTGAGACCCAGTACTTC.

In this sample, this clonotype turned up a few times. The rearrangement joins TRBV20-1 to TRBJ2-7; D unresolved. The germline CDR1 and CDR2 sequences are DFQATT and SNEGSKA (reference sequence). The CDR3 spans 14 residues. V lost 0 bases and J lost 3, with 12 bases in between. CDR3 sequence: CSARDLRTNYEQYF. In nucleotides, the CDR3 is TGCAGTGCTAGAGATCTGCGGACGAACTACGAGCAGTACTTC.

V is TRBV5-1 and J is TRBJ1-4; D perhaps matches TRBD1 (5 bases). The CDR3 has 15 amino acids. The germline V and J ends were trimmed by 0 bases and 5 bases, with 11 bases remaining between them. The V gene's germline CDR1 is SGHRS and CDR2 YFSETQ. CDR3 in amino acids: CASSLDRLRNEKLFF. The CDR3 DNA reads as TGCGCCAGCAGCTTGGACAGGTTAAGGAATGAAAAACTGTTTTTT.

The chain carries TRBV7-8 and TRBJ1-3; no clear D. Between the trimmed V and J ends, which lost 5 bases and 2 bases, there was a span of 10 bases. The V gene's germline CDR1 is SGHVS and CDR2 FQNEAQ. This CDR3 is built from 14 residues. This CDR3 reads CASSPGVTGNTIYF. The CDR3 DNA reads TGTGCCAGCAGCCCGGGAGTAACTGGAAACACCATATATTTT.

The V and J genes are TRBV29-1 and TRBJ2-1; perhaps TRBD2 as D (5 bases). This CDR3 is 14 amino acids long. Trimming took 7 bases from V and 0 from J, leaving 13 bases between them. Looked up from germline, CDR1 is SQVTM and CDR2 is ANQGSEA. CDR3 sequence (DNA): TGCAGCGAATTGAGGGAGAGCTCCTACAATGAGCAGTTCTTC. Translation gives CSELRESSYNEQFF.

The genes are TRBV7-9 and TRBJ1-1; no firm D call. The germline CDR1 and CDR2 sequences are SEHNR and FQNEAQ (reference sequence). This CDR3 has 15 residues. V lost 0 bases, J lost 8 bases, and 16 bases lay in between. This CDR3 reads CASSLASVQRREAFF. The CDR3 coding sequence is TGTGCCAGCAGCTTAGCCTCGGTGCAGCGCCGAGAAGCTTTCTTT. The variable domain in full, completed from reference TRBV7-9 and TRBJ1-1, reads DTGVSQNPRHKITKRGQNVTFRCDPISEHNRLYWYRQTLGQGPEFLTYFQNEAQLEKSRLLSDRFSAERPKGSFSTLEIQRTEQGDSAMYLCASSLASVQRREAFFGQGTRLTVV.

V is TRBV28 and J is TRBJ1-1; 9 bases map to TRBD1. The V segment lost 5 bases and the J segment 1 base; nucleotides outside the gene matches: 20. CDR3 length: 20 amino acids. Germline V gene sequence: CDR1 MDHEN, CDR2 SYDVKM. For the CDR3, the DNA is TGTGCCAGCAGTCTCCCCTCCTTTGGGACAGGGAAGTCTAGGAACACTGAAGCTTTCTTT. It is translated as CASSLPSFGTGKSRNTEAFF. Complete variable domain (other parts from reference TRBV28 and TRBJ1-1): DVKVTQSSRYLVKRTGEKVFLECVQDMDHENMFWYRQDPGLGLRLIYFSYDVKMKEKGDIPEGYSVSREKKERFSLILESASTNQTSMYLCASSLPSFGTGKSRNTEAFFGQGTRLTVV.

The table lists this clonotype with a few counts. J is TRBJ2-7 and V is TRBV29-1; weak D call: TRBD2 (6 bases). The CDR3 length is 12 residues. The V end lost 5 bases, the J end lost 1 base, and 9 bases lay between the germline ends. Germline lookup yields CDR1 SQVTM and CDR2 ANQGSEA. The CDR3 DNA reads TGCAGCGTTATTAGCGGATCCTACGAGCAGTACTTC. Its translation: CSVISGSYEQYF.

The chain links TRBV27 to TRBJ2-7; 8 positions agree with TRBD1. Germline values: CDR1 MNHEY, CDR2 SMNVEV (reference sequence). With V trimmed by 6 bases and J by 6 bases, 10 bases remained unmatched. The CDR3 length is 14 residues. CDR3 bases: TGTGCCAGCAGCTCAGGGGGCCGGACCGGCGAGCAGTACTTC. This codes for CASSSGGRTGEQYF.

This clonotype showed up just once. V and J are TRBV4-3 and TRBJ1-4; 11 bases map to TRBD1. V lost 1 base to trimming and J lost 0 bases; unmatched junction nucleotides: 10. Germline V gives CDR1 LGHNA, CDR2 YSLEER. CDR3 length: 20 residues. The chain's CDR3 is CASSQANYGTGGATNEKLFF. DNA of the CDR3: TGCGCCAGCAGCCAAGCCAATTACGGGACAGGGGGGGCAACTAATGAAAAACTGTTTTTT.

This chain connects TRBV20-1 to TRBJ2-7; unclear D gene. V lost 5 bases to trimming and J lost 7 bases, with 15 bases between them. CDR1 DFQATT and CDR2 SNEGSKA come from the germline V gene (reference sequence). This CDR3 is built from 12 residues. The CDR3 nucleotides are TGCAGTGCTGTCGGGCCACCCCGGGAGCAGTACTTC. It translates to CSAVGPPREQYF.

The gene calls are TRBV12-3 or TRBV12-4 and TRBJ2-2; D is ambiguous. The CDR3 has 15 residues. Trimming pared 7 bases from V and 3 bases from J, leaving 15 bases between. The CDR3 sequence is CASTVWASDTGELFF. CDR3 nucleotide sequence: TGTGCCAGCACCGTTTGGGCTTCGGACACCGGGGAGCTGTTTTTT.

This sequence joins TRBV19 and TRBJ1-5; D is undetermined. Germline V gene sequence: CDR1 LNHDA, CDR2 SQIVND (reference sequence). V lost 10 bases and J 2 bases, leaving 12 bases between the germline ends. The length of the CDR3 is 13 residues. The CDR3 loop reads CATTLSRNQPQHF. CDR3 DNA sequence: TGTGCCACTACGCTAAGTCGCAATCAGCCCCAGCATTTT.

This clonotype was recorded a few times. The rearrangement uses TRBV7-2 and TRBJ2-5; maybe TRBD1 (5 bases). This CDR3 comprises 14 residues. Per the germline V gene, CDR1 is SGHTA and CDR2 is FQGNSA. V lost 1 base and J 2 bases, leaving 8 bases between the germline ends. CDR3 protein: CASSLEGRQETQYF. The CDR3 nucleotides are TGTGCCAGCAGCTTAGAGGGGCGTCAAGAGACCCAGTACTTC. The complete variable domain, with remaining parts taken from reference TRBV7-2 and TRBJ2-5, reads GAGVSQSPSNKVTEKGKDVELRCDPISGHTALYWYRQSLGQGLEFLIYFQGNSAPDKSGLPSDRFSAERTGGSVSTLTIQRTQQEDSAVYLCASSLEGRQETQYFGPGTRLLVL.

The rearrangement joins TRBV5-1 to TRBJ2-3, with D unclear. Germline V gene lookup returns CDR1 SGHRS and CDR2 YFSETQ. This CDR3 has 16 amino acids. The V end was cut by 3 bases, the J end by 2 bases, with 16 bases between. This chain's CDR3 is CASSSGVFGYTDTQYF. The CDR3 nucleotides read TGCGCCAGCAGCTCAGGCGTTTTCGGGTACACAGATACGCAGTATTTT.

The chain links TRBV2 to TRBJ2-3; D is unresolved. The germline CDR1 and CDR2 sequences are SNHLY and FYNNEI. Trimming removed 8 bases from V and 2 bases from J, with 2 bases in between. The CDR3 sequence is 10 residues long. For the CDR3, the DNA is TGTGCCAGCCTCACAGATACGCAGTATTTT. Translated: CASLTDTQYF.

V usage is TRBV30 and J usage is TRBJ2-5; unclear D gene. Germline V CDR1 and CDR2: GTSNPN, SVGIG (reference sequence). The CDR3 spans 10 residues. With 5 bases removed from V and 2 bases from J, the gap between germline ends came to 3 bases. The CDR3 DNA sequence: TGTGCCTGGGAACAAGAGACCCAGTACTTC. This gives the protein CAWEQETQYF.

The J gene is TRBJ1-5, the V gene TRBV12-3 or TRBV12-4; no firm D call. Deletions cut 7 bases from V and 5 bases from J, with 9 bases between. The CDR3 runs 12 residues. This CDR3 reads CASTSDHQPQHF. CDR3 nucleotide sequence: TGTGCCAGCACCAGCGACCATCAGCCCCAGCATTTT.

The chain couples TRBV7-2 to TRBJ1-1; D possibly corresponds to TRBD1 (5 bases). V lost 3 bases and J 1 base, leaving 12 bases between the germline ends. The CDR3 spans 15 residues. Per germline, CDR1 SGHTA and CDR2 FQGNSA. CDR3 sequence (DNA): TGTGCCAGCAGCTTTTCCGGGACTTCGAACACTGAAGCTTTCTTT. Translating gives CASSFSGTSNTEAFF.

This clonotype was observed a few times. The chain recombines TRBV4-1 with TRBJ2-3; D not resolved. Germline CDR1 reads MGHRA; CDR2 reads YSYEKL. The CDR3 is made up of 12 amino acids. Trimming took off 0 bases at V and 5 bases at J, with 3 bases between the two ends. CDR3 amino acids: CASSQDKDTQYF. The CDR3 region has the DNA TGCGCCAGCAGCCAAGATAAAGATACGCAGTATTTT.

The rearrangement uses TRBV5-1 and TRBJ2-2; 10 bases align to TRBD1. The CDR3 extends over 15 amino acids. Germline V gene data show CDR1 as SGHRS and CDR2 as YFSETQ. V lost 5 bases to trimming and J lost 6 bases; unmatched junction nucleotides: 7. This chain's CDR3 is CASRTGTGVSGELFF. The CDR3 DNA follows: TGCGCCAGCAGAACCGGGACAGGGGTTTCCGGGGAGCTGTTTTTT.

V is TRBV5-1 and J is TRBJ2-4; maybe TRBD2 (6 bases). Germline-derived CDR1 and CDR2 are SGHRS and YFSETQ. The CDR3 loop spans 17 amino acids. The ends were cut back, 5 bases at V and 1 base at J, with 19 bases in the middle. The CDR3, as DNA: TGCGCCAGCAGAGATGGGGCGGAGGGGCCGGCCAAAAACATTCAGTACTTC. It is translated as CASRDGAEGPAKNIQYF.

This clonotype was found once. The V gene is TRBV20-1, the J gene TRBJ1-1; D remains unclear. V gave up 0 bases and J gave up 4 bases, with 9 bases separating them. CDR1 is DFQATT, CDR2 SNEGSKA, per germline (reference sequence). CDR3 length: 13 amino acids. CDR3 in amino acids: CSAREGGRTEAFF. The CDR3 bases are TGCAGTGCTAGAGAGGGAGGGCGCACTGAAGCTTTCTTT.

The table lists this clonotype with a count of one. The V call is TRBV12-3 or TRBV12-4, the J call TRBJ1-6; no reliable D call. The CDR3 runs to 12 residues. Between the trimmed V and J ends, which lost 6 bases and 7 bases, there was a span of 7 bases. CDR3 sequence: CASSTRNSPLHF. The DNA for the CDR3 is TGTGCCAGCAGCACTCGAAATTCACCCCTCCACTTT.

The chain carries TRBV5-5 and TRBJ2-7, with a tentative D call TRBD1 (6 bases). V was clipped by 3 bases and J by 3 bases, with 16 bases between them. The V gene's germline CDR1 is SGHKS and CDR2 YYEKEE (reference sequence). The CDR3 extends over 15 amino acids. CDR3 bases: TGTGCCAGCAGCTCTAGCCGGGACATGGTCTACGAGCAGTACTTC. This sequence encodes CASSSSRDMVYEQYF. Drawing the rest from reference TRBV5-5 and TRBJ2-7, the complete variable domain is DAGVTQSPTHLIKTRGQQVTLRCSPISGHKSVSWYQQVLGQGPQFIFQYYEKEERGRGNFPDRFSARQFPNYSSELNVNALLLGDSALYLCASSSSRDMVYEQYFGPGTRLTVT.

The chain carries TRBV12-3 or TRBV12-4 and TRBJ2-7, with a tentative D call TRBD2 (6 bases). The CDR3 spans 16 residues. The V and J ends lost 5 bases and 3 bases respectively, with 20 bases between them. Here the CDR3 reads CASSTGAVGLLYEQYF. CDR3 in DNA: TGTGCCAGCAGTACTGGCGCCGTAGGACTACTCTACGAGCAGTACTTC.